Listed below are T cell receptor beta chains from one sample, sequenced in a study of cytomegalovirus exposure and HLA in healthy donors. Using immunoSEQ multiplex PCR, the repertoire was profiled, and TCRdb retains in-frame clones only, with some absent. The repertoire holds 160,000 or so clones, with 88% as singletons. Sequencing was performed on PBMCs. The origin of the receptors is a man aged 18 to 29 in good health and CMV-seronegative. Each CDR3 is given with its conserved first and last residue. A D gene is named only where the DNA matches it firmly. Clone size is stated in some rows and not others, as once, few, many or a class when expanded.

j_gene: TRBJ2-5
v_gene: TRBV7-9
d_gene: NA
abundance: NA
CDR3nt: TGTGCCAGCAGTTCAGGGTCGGTTCAGGAGACCCAGTACTTC
CDR3aa: CASSSGSVQETQYF

j_gene: TRBJ2-7
v_gene: TRBV4-3
d_gene: TRBD1
abundance: NA
CDR3nt: TGCGCCAGCAGCCAAGCGACAGGGGGCTACGAGCAGTACTTC
CDR3aa: CASSQATGGYEQYF

j_gene: TRBJ2-6
v_gene: TRBV28
d_gene: NA
abundance: NA
CDR3nt: TGTGCCAGCAGTTTATCTGTCTCTGGGGCCAACGTCCTGACTTTC
CDR3aa: CASSLSVSGANVLTF

j_gene: TRBJ1-4
v_gene: TRBV18
d_gene: TRBD1
abundance: few
CDR3nt: TGTGCCAGCTCACCCCGACAGGGGGTTGAAAAACTGTTTTTT
CDR3aa: CASSPRQGVEKLFF

j_gene: TRBJ2-7
v_gene: TRBV28
d_gene: NA
abundance: few
CDR3nt: TGTGCCAGCAGTCCTAGGGCCCGACAGTACGAGCAGTACTTC
CDR3aa: CASSPRARQYEQYF

j_gene: TRBJ1-2
v_gene: TRBV27
d_gene: TRBD1
abundance: once
CDR3nt: TGTGCCAGCAGTTTCCGGGGGACAGGGGGCTATGGCTACACCTTC
CDR3aa: CASSFRGTGGYGYTF

j_gene: TRBJ2-3
v_gene: TRBV15
d_gene: NA
abundance: NA
CDR3nt: TGTGCCACCAGCAAACGGGACATAAGGTACCCAGATACGCAGTATTTT
CDR3aa: CATSKRDIRYPDTQYF

j_gene: TRBJ2-3
v_gene: TRBV5-4
d_gene: NA
abundance: NA
CDR3nt: TGTGCCAGCAGCTTGGGCGGGGTGAGCACAGATACGCAGTATTTT
CDR3aa: CASSLGGVSTDTQYF

j_gene: TRBJ2-7
v_gene: TRBV2
d_gene: NA
abundance: NA
CDR3nt: TGTGCCAGCACTAGAGAAGGGAGGACCTACGAGCAGTACTTC
CDR3aa: CASTREGRTYEQYF

j_gene: TRBJ2-1
v_gene: TRBV6-5
d_gene: TRBD2
abundance: NA
CDR3nt: TGTGCCAGCAGTTACGAAGCGGGGGGGAGAGATGAGCAGTTCTTC
CDR3aa: CASSYEAGGRDEQFF

j_gene: TRBJ1-2
v_gene: TRBV6-1
d_gene: NA
abundance: NA
CDR3nt: TGTGCCAGCAGTGAAGCCAGGGGCCCCTATGGCTACACCTTC
CDR3aa: CASSEARGPYGYTF

j_gene: TRBJ2-1
v_gene: TRBV5-1
d_gene: TRBD1
abundance: NA
CDR3nt: TGCGCCAGCAGCTTGGTCGGGACAGGGGTCTACAATGAGCAGTTCTTC
CDR3aa: CASSLVGTGVYNEQFF

j_gene: TRBJ1-3
v_gene: TRBV11-2
d_gene: NA
abundance: NA
CDR3nt: TGTGCCAGCAGCTTAGACCCCACAGGGACTGGAAACACCATATATTTT
CDR3aa: CASSLDPTGTGNTIYF

j_gene: TRBJ2-1
v_gene: TRBV11-2
d_gene: TRBD2
abundance: NA
CDR3nt: TGTGCCAGCAGCAATACCGGGACTAGCGTAGACAATGAGCAGTTCTTC
CDR3aa: CASSNTGTSVDNEQFF

j_gene: TRBJ1-5
v_gene: TRBV4-1
d_gene: NA
abundance: NA
CDR3nt: TGCGCCAGCAGCCAACCCCTCTCGAGCAATCAGCCCCAGCATTTT
CDR3aa: CASSQPLSSNQPQHF

j_gene: TRBJ1-2
v_gene: TRBV7-9
d_gene: TRBD1
abundance: NA
CDR3nt: TGTGCCAGCAGCTTAGGACAGGGTGTTAACTATGGCTACACCTTC
CDR3aa: CASSLGQGVNYGYTF

j_gene: TRBJ2-7
v_gene: TRBV14
d_gene: NA
abundance: NA
CDR3nt: TGTGCCAGCAGCCGAGGAAGGGGCAGGCCGTACGAGCAGTACTTC
CDR3aa: CASSRGRGRPYEQYF

j_gene: TRBJ1-3
v_gene: TRBV15
d_gene: NA
abundance: NA
CDR3nt: TGTGCCACCAGCAAGTCACAGGGAACTGGAAACACCATATATTTT
CDR3aa: CATSKSQGTGNTIYF

j_gene: TRBJ2-4
v_gene: TRBV5-1
d_gene: TRBD1
abundance: NA
CDR3nt: TGCGCCAGCAGCTTAGGGCCAGGGGGCGAGAACATTCAGTACTTC
CDR3aa: CASSLGPGGENIQYF

j_gene: TRBJ2-5
v_gene: TRBV11-2
d_gene: NA
abundance: once
CDR3nt: TGTGCCAGCAGCCCCGCAGGCGGGGAGACCCAGTACTTC
CDR3aa: CASSPAGGETQYF

j_gene: TRBJ2-5
v_gene: TRBV6-4
d_gene: TRBD2
abundance: NA
CDR3nt: TGTGCCAGCAGTGAGGCTAGCGGGAACCAAGAGACCCAGTACTTC
CDR3aa: CASSEASGNQETQYF

j_gene: TRBJ2-5
v_gene: TRBV6-1
d_gene: NA
abundance: NA
CDR3nt: TGTGCCAGCAGCACCCCGGGACTTCAAGAGACCCAGTACTTC
CDR3aa: CASSTPGLQETQYF

j_gene: TRBJ1-1
v_gene: TRBV5-1
d_gene: TRBD1
abundance: NA
CDR3nt: TGCGCCAGCAGCACCGGGACAGGGTCAGCTGAAGCTTTCTTT
CDR3aa: CASSTGTGSAEAFF

j_gene: TRBJ1-6
v_gene: TRBV28
d_gene: NA
abundance: NA
CDR3nt: TGTGCCAGCAGTTTGGAGACGGGAGCTTATAATTCACCCCTCCACTTT
CDR3aa: CASSLETGAYNSPLHF

j_gene: TRBJ2-1
v_gene: TRBV11-3
d_gene: TRBD2
abundance: NA
CDR3nt: TGTGCCAGCAGCTTAGGCTGGTTTGGGGGGGGCTCCTACAATGAGCAGTTCTTC
CDR3aa: CASSLGWFGGGSYNEQFF

j_gene: TRBJ2-5
v_gene: TRBV18
d_gene: NA
abundance: NA
CDR3nt: TGTGCCAGCTCAAAGGCCCAGGTAGAGACCCAGTACTTC
CDR3aa: CASSKAQVETQYF

j_gene: TRBJ2-5
v_gene: TRBV7-9
d_gene: TRBD2
abundance: NA
CDR3nt: TGTGCCAGCAGCTTGTTGGTTGGCGGGAGATATGGGGAGACCCAGTACTTC
CDR3aa: CASSLLVGGRYGETQYF

j_gene: TRBJ2-1
v_gene: TRBV9
d_gene: NA
abundance: NA
CDR3nt: TGTGCCAGCAGCCTAACGGATGAGCAGTTCTTC
CDR3aa: CASSLTDEQFF

j_gene: TRBJ1-1
v_gene: TRBV6-5
d_gene: TRBD1
abundance: NA
CDR3nt: TGTGCCAGCAGATGGACAGGGGTAAACACTGAAGCTTTCTTT
CDR3aa: CASRWTGVNTEAFF

j_gene: TRBJ2-1
v_gene: TRBV13
d_gene: TRBD1
abundance: once
CDR3nt: TGTGCCAGCAGCCCACGCCCACCCCCCCGGGACAGGTTAGACAATGAGCAGTTCTTC
CDR3aa: CASSPRPPPRDRLDNEQFF

j_gene: TRBJ2-7
v_gene: TRBV18
d_gene: TRBD2
abundance: NA
CDR3nt: TGTGCCAGCTCTTCACTAGCGGGAGGGAACGAGCAGTACTTC
CDR3aa: CASSSLAGGNEQYF

j_gene: TRBJ1-5
v_gene: TRBV7-9
d_gene: TRBD1
abundance: NA
CDR3nt: TGTGCCAGCAGCCCATACCCCCGGACAGGGAGCGTCCAGCCCCAGCATTTT
CDR3aa: CASSPYPRTGSVQPQHF

j_gene: TRBJ1-4
v_gene: TRBV4-2
d_gene: NA
abundance: NA
CDR3nt: TGTGCCAGCAGCCCCAGCGGGGAAGAACTGTTTTTT
CDR3aa: CASSPSGEELFF

j_gene: TRBJ1-1
v_gene: TRBV5-1
d_gene: TRBD1
abundance: NA
CDR3nt: TGCGCCAGCAGTTCAGGACAGGTCAACACTGAAGCTTTCTTT
CDR3aa: CASSSGQVNTEAFF

j_gene: TRBJ2-1
v_gene: TRBV5-1
d_gene: NA
abundance: NA
CDR3nt: TGCGCCAGCAGCTTGGATGGTAGGAGACAGTTACTTTACAATGAGCAGTTCTTC
CDR3aa: CASSLDGRRQLLYNEQFF

j_gene: TRBJ2-1
v_gene: TRBV19
d_gene: TRBD2
abundance: NA
CDR3nt: TGTGCCAGTAGAAACTTAGCGGGAGCGTTATATGAGCAGTTCTTC
CDR3aa: CASRNLAGALYEQFF

j_gene: TRBJ1-2
v_gene: TRBV11-1
d_gene: NA
abundance: once
CDR3nt: TGTGCACAGGGAAGGATAGACTATGGCTACACCTTC
CDR3aa: CAQGRIDYGYTF

j_gene: TRBJ2-7
v_gene: TRBV19
d_gene: TRBD2
abundance: NA
CDR3nt: TGTGCCAGACCTAGCGGGACGCTTTACGAGCAGTACTTC
CDR3aa: CARPSGTLYEQYF

j_gene: TRBJ1-6
v_gene: TRBV6-1
d_gene: NA
abundance: few
CDR3nt: TGTGCCAGCAGTGGGGGGCAGATTAATAATTCACCCCTCCACTTT
CDR3aa: CASSGGQINNSPLHF

j_gene: TRBJ2-1
v_gene: TRBV7-9
d_gene: NA
abundance: NA
CDR3nt: TGTGCCAGCGGGGCGGACAACTCCTACAATGAGCAGTTCTTC
CDR3aa: CASGADNSYNEQFF